One and the same sample provided the 22 T cell receptor beta chains below, sequenced in a study of T cell responses to AZD1222 COVID-19 vaccine. Sequencing was performed with immunoSEQ multiplex PCR; in TCRdb, only in-frame clones are kept and a portion is missing. This sample yields some 45,000 clones, of which less than 95% are seen a single time; 30% to 45% belongs to the top ten. This material consisted of peripheral blood, taken 28 days after the second AZD1222 dose. Receptors were obtained from an adult who received the AZD1222 COVID-19 vaccine.

This rearrangement joins TRBV19 to TRBJ1-1; TRBD1 matches 8 bases. The CDR3 consists of 18 residues. From germline, CDR1 is LNHDA and CDR2 SQIVND (reference sequence). The V segment lost 1 base and the J segment 1 base; nucleotides outside the gene matches: 11. The CDR3 bases are TGTGCCAGTAGTATAGCCCGAGGGACAGGATTTGGGAACACTGAAGCTTTCTTT. It translates to CASSIARGTGFGNTEAFF.

V is TRBV15 and J is TRBJ2-2; possibly TRBD2 for D (6 bases). The CDR3 sequence is 15 residues long. Germline V gives CDR1 LNHNV, CDR2 YYDKDF (reference sequence). With 5 bases removed from V and 6 bases from J, the gap between germline ends came to 16 bases. The CDR3 sequence: CATSGGGQVAGELFF. In DNA form, the CDR3 reads TGTGCCACCAGCGGGGGAGGCCAGGTGGCCGGGGAGCTGTTTTTT.

The chain employs TRBV3-1 (or the pseudogene TRBV3-2) and TRBJ2-5; D may be TRBD1 (6 bases). The CDR3 is made up of 13 amino acids. Trimming stripped 4 bases from V and 4 bases from J, with 10 bases between. Germline-derived CDR1 and CDR2 are LGHDT and YNNKEL (reference sequence). The CDR3 region is CASSLLRGETQYF. The CDR3 nucleotides are TGTGCCAGCAGCCTTCTCAGGGGAGAGACCCAGTACTTC.

The chain carries TRBV19 and TRBJ2-7; the D call may be TRBD1 or TRBD2 (7 bases each). Germline CDR1 is LNHDA and CDR2 is SQIVND (reference sequence). Trimming cost V 7 bases and J 5 bases, with 18 bases left between them. The CDR3 runs to 14 residues. As DNA, the CDR3 is TGTGCCAGTATGGGTACAGGGGAGGGGAACGAGCAGTACTTC. It translates to CASMGTGEGNEQYF.

This clone was seen a single time. The chain carries TRBV2 and TRBJ2-4; 9 bases line up with TRBD2. Looked up from germline, CDR1 is SNHLY and CDR2 is FYNNEI. The CDR3 sequence is 12 residues long. V was clipped by 5 bases and J by 15 bases; unmatched bases: 8. The CDR3 region has the DNA TGTGCCAGCAGTTCGGGGACTAGCTACAGGTACTTC. It specifies CASSSGTSYRYF.

V is TRBV10-1 and J is TRBJ1-2; 7 nucleotides agree with TRBD1. V was clipped by 2 bases and J by 4 bases; unmatched bases: 7. The V gene's germline CDR1 is WNHNN and CDR2 SYGVQD (reference sequence). The CDR3 loop spans 15 amino acids. The CDR3 nucleotides read TGCGCCAGCAGTGAGGTGGCAGGGGGATTCTATGGCTACACCTTC. This translates into CASSEVAGGFYGYTF.

The count of this clone is one. The genes are TRBV7-9 and TRBJ1-2; the match to TRBD1 covers 8 bases. Per the germline V gene, CDR1 is SEHNR and CDR2 is FQNEAQ (reference sequence). This CDR3 spans 16 amino acids. Trimming cost V 0 bases and J 7 bases; bases outside gene matches: 10. The CDR3 DNA follows: TGTGCCAGCAGCTTAGCACTGGCCGGGACAGGATTTGGCTACACCTTC. This sequence encodes CASSLALAGTGFGYTF. The full variable domain, in which reference TRBV7-9 and TRBJ1-2 provide the parts outside the CDR3, is DTGVSQNPRHKITKRGQNVTFRCDPISEHNRLYWYRQTLGQGPEFLTYFQNEAQLEKSRLLSDRFSAERPKGSFSTLEIQRTEQGDSAMYLCASSLALAGTGFGYTFGSGTRLTVV.

The CDR3 spells CAWGGTRGYTF. The CDR3 DNA sequence: TGTGCCTGGGGTGGGACGAGGGGCTACACCTTC. The J gene is TRBJ1-2, the V gene TRBV30, with D perhaps matching TRBD1 (5 bases). V lost 5 bases to trimming and J lost 8 bases, with 12 bases between them. CDR3 length equals 11 residues. The germline CDR1 and CDR2 sequences are GTSNPN and SVGIG (reference sequence).

This chain uses TRBV7-9 with TRBJ1-4, with D tentatively TRBD1 (6 bases). The V end lost 5 bases, the J end lost 8 bases, and 15 bases lay between the germline ends. This CDR3 is built from 14 residues. CDR1 and CDR2 (germline): SEHNR, FQNEAQ (reference sequence). The CDR3 loop reads CASSPPRGGEKLFF. The CDR3 nucleotides are TGTGCCAGCAGCCCGCCCAGGGGAGGGGAAAAACTGTTTTTT.

V is TRBV10-2 and J is TRBJ1-3, with TRBD1 as a possible D gene (5 bases). Germline values: CDR1 WSHSY, CDR2 SAAADI. This CDR3 spans 13 amino acids. V was clipped by 2 bases and J by 6 bases, with 8 bases between them. This chain's CDR3 is CASSEGRENTIYF. The DNA of the CDR3 is TGCGCCAGCAGTGAGGGCAGGGAAAACACCATATATTTT.

The chain carries TRBV7-2 and TRBJ2-5; tentatively, D is TRBD2 (5 bases). The germline V gene has CDR1 SGHTA and CDR2 FQGNSA. Trimming cost V 1 base and J 5 bases, with 11 bases left between them. This CDR3 region has 14 residues. For the CDR3, the DNA is TGTGCCAGCAGCTTAGGGTCTAGCTACGAGACCCAGTACTTC. Translated, it gives CASSLGSSYETQYF.

The V and J genes are TRBV19 and TRBJ1-2; TRBD1 might be the D (6 bases). Trimming took 5 bases from V and 8 from J, leaving 21 bases between them. There are 15 residues in the CDR3. CDR1 and CDR2 (germline): LNHDA, SQIVND (reference sequence). CDR3 sequence: CASSSRDTPSMGYTF. The CDR3 coding sequence is TGTGCCAGTAGTTCCCGGGACACCCCGTCCATGGGCTACACCTTC. The full variable domain, with the rest looked up from reference TRBV19 and TRBJ1-2, is DGGITQSPKYLFRKEGQNVTLSCEQNLNHDAMYWYRQDPGQGLRLIYYSQIVNDFQKGDIAEGYSVSREKKESFPLTVTSAQKNPTAFYLCASSSRDTPSMGYTFGSGTRLTVV.

V gene TRBV7-9 combines with J gene TRBJ2-6; D ambiguous. The CDR3 is made up of 15 amino acids. V was cut by 3 bases and J by 2 bases, with 8 bases left in between. CDR1 is SEHNR and CDR2 is FQNEAQ in the germline V gene (reference sequence). CDR3 region: CASSLLTAGANVLTF. The CDR3 nucleotides read TGTGCCAGCAGCTTGTTAACAGCTGGGGCCAACGTCCTGACTTTC.

The rearrangement uses TRBV6-2 or TRBV6-3 and TRBJ1-2; D gene ambiguous. The V end lost 5 bases, the J end lost 2 bases, and 12 bases lay between the germline ends. CDR1 MNHEY and CDR2 SVGEGT come from the germline V gene. This CDR3 is 14 amino acids long. Here the CDR3 reads CASSNPSDNYGYTF. CDR3 coding DNA: TGTGCCAGCAGTAATCCCTCAGACAACTATGGCTACACCTTC.

The chain has TRBV7-7 and TRBJ1-1; D remains unclear. Trimming cost V 5 bases and J 9 bases, with 4 bases left between them. CDR1 is SSHAT and CDR2 is FNYEAQ in the germline V gene (reference sequence). This CDR3 contains 9 residues. For the CDR3, the DNA is TGTGCCAGCAGCCGGAAAGCTTTCTTT. Translation gives CASSRKAFF.

This chain uses TRBV15 with TRBJ2-3, with D perhaps TRBD1 (5 bases). The CDR3 has 15 residues. Trimming removed 3 bases at V and 4 bases at J, with 14 bases between. Looked up from germline, CDR1 is LNHNV and CDR2 is YYDKDF (reference sequence). The CDR3: CATSSNQGAADTQYF. The DNA of the CDR3 is TGTGCCACCAGCAGTAACCAAGGGGCGGCAGATACGCAGTATTTT.

V is TRBV9 and J is TRBJ1-3; 7 nucleotides line up with TRBD1. Germline V gene sequence: CDR1 SGDLS, CDR2 YYNGEE. V gave up 3 bases and J gave up 4 bases; unmatched junction bases: 10. The CDR3 sequence is 16 residues long. The DNA for the CDR3 is TGTGCCAGCAGCGCCCGACAGGGTAATAGAGGAAACACCATATATTTT. As protein: CASSARQGNRGNTIYF.

This chain joins TRBV7-9 and TRBJ1-3, with a tentative D call TRBD1 (6 bases). V was trimmed by 0 bases and J by 0 bases, leaving 9 bases between them. CDR1 is SEHNR and CDR2 is FQNEAQ in the germline V gene (reference sequence). CDR3 size: 16 residues. CDR3 nucleotides: TGTGCCAGCAGCTTAGCAGGACAGTACTCTGGAAACACCATATATTTT. Encoded protein: CASSLAGQYSGNTIYF.

The rearrangement joins TRBV11-2 to TRBJ1-1; unclear D gene. CDR3 length: 19 amino acids. V lost 2 bases and J 2 bases, leaving 24 bases between the germline ends. Germline V gene lookup returns CDR1 SGHAT and CDR2 FQNNGV. Here the CDR3 reads CASSLFRTPNPGTNTEAFF. The DNA of the CDR3 is TGTGCCAGCAGCTTATTTAGGACGCCGAATCCGGGAACAAACACTGAAGCTTTCTTT.

The chain links TRBV5-6 to TRBJ1-5; 7 bases are a match to TRBD1. Germline loops: CDR1 SGHDT, CDR2 YYEEEE. V trimming: 4 bases; J trimming: 3 bases; junction bases outside the gene matches: 10. This CDR3 region has 16 residues. The CDR3 nucleotides read TGTGCCAGCAGCGCCACCAAGACAGGGTACAATCAGCCCCAGCATTTT. This codes for CASSATKTGYNQPQHF.

The V and J genes are TRBV7-2 and TRBJ2-1; weak D call: TRBD2 (7 bases). Looked up from germline, CDR1 is SGHTA and CDR2 is FQGNSA. Trimming shortened V by 1 base and J by 4 bases, and 11 bases separated the two germline ends. The CDR3 totals 15 residues. The CDR3 spells CASSLGGGPYNEQFF. In DNA form, the CDR3 reads TGTGCCAGCAGCTTAGGCGGGGGCCCATACAATGAGCAGTTCTTC.

The genes are TRBV5-4 and TRBJ1-3; D is uncertain. The ends were cut back, 0 bases at V and 0 bases at J, with 7 bases in the middle. In germline, CDR1 is SGHNT, CDR2 YYREEE (reference sequence). The CDR3 sequence is 15 residues long. The CDR3 nucleotides read TGTGCCAGCAGCTTGGACAGACACTCTGGAAACACCATATATTTT. Translated, it gives CASSLDRHSGNTIYF.